This entry lists 11 T cell receptor beta chains sequenced from one sample in a study of cytomegalovirus exposure and HLA in healthy donors. Vbeta (60) and Jbeta (13) primers were used in the PCR. The data were produced by immunoSEQ multiplex PCR, yet TCRdb's version contains in-frame clones alone and is incomplete. This sample has 100,000 to 150,000 clones, with more than 70% found just once. Source material: PBMCs. Receptors were obtained from a man aged 25-45 years in good health and CMV-seronegative.

The chain carries TRBV28 and TRBJ1-4; TRBD1 matches 7 bases. Germline CDR1 reads MDHEN; CDR2 reads SYDVKM. CDR3 size: 14 residues. J gave up 5 bases and V 5 bases, and 5 bases lay outside the gene matches. The CDR3 here is CASSETGRNEKLFF. In DNA form, the CDR3 reads TGTGCCAGCAGTGAGACAGGGAGGAATGAAAAACTGTTTTTT.

This clone was picked up a small number of times. This chain joins TRBV27 and TRBJ2-4; 7 positions match TRBD1. The CDR3 contains 14 residues. V dropped 6 bases and J dropped 6; count of bases not matched to a gene: 8. Germline values: CDR1 MNHEY, CDR2 SMNVEV (reference sequence). CDR3 nucleotide sequence: TGTGCCAGCAGCCCCGGGACAGACCGAAACATTCAGTACTTC. Protein product: CASSPGTDRNIQYF.

This chain uses TRBV6-6 with TRBJ2-7; TRBD2 might be the D (5 bases). Trimming took 2 bases from V and 3 from J, leaving 8 bases between them. Germline V gene data show CDR1 as MNHNY and CDR2 as SVGAGI (reference sequence). This CDR3 has 13 amino acids. The CDR3 DNA is TGTGCCAGCAGTTACGAGGGCTACTACGAGCAGTACTTC. Protein product: CASSYEGYYEQYF.

This chain connects TRBV30 to TRBJ1-6, with 7 nucleotides matching TRBD1. Germline V gives CDR1 GTSNPN, CDR2 SVGIG (reference sequence). CDR3 length: 15 amino acids. The J segment lost 8 bases and the V segment lost 0 bases, leaving 7 bases of the junction unmatched. In nucleotides, the CDR3 is TGTGCCTGGAGTGTCCTAGGGACAGCCTATTCACCCCTCCACTTT. Residues: CAWSVLGTAYSPLHF. Complete variable domain (other parts from reference TRBV30 and TRBJ1-6): SQTIHQWPATLVQPVGSPLSLECTVEGTSNPNLYWYRQAAGRGLQLLFYSVGIGQISSEVPQNLSASRPQDRQFILSSKKLLLSDSGFYLCAWSVLGTAYSPLHFGNGTRLTVT.

V gene TRBV30 combines with J gene TRBJ1-1, with 10 bases identical to TRBD1. Germline V gene data show CDR1 as GTSNPN and CDR2 as SVGIG (reference sequence). This CDR3 is 13 amino acids long. The trim removed 1 base at V and 8 bases at J, leaving 4 bases unmatched. The CDR3 nucleotides are TGTGCCTGGAGTGCTGGGACAGGGGCAGAAGCTTTCTTT. Amino acid sequence: CAWSAGTGAEAFF.

The gene calls are TRBV7-9 and TRBJ1-2; no firm D call. CDR3 length equals 14 residues. The V end was cut by 4 bases, the J end by 4 bases, with 13 bases between. Germline V lookup: CDR1 SEHNR, CDR2 FQNEAQ (reference sequence). CDR3 amino acids: CASSSVRELYGYTF. The DNA for the CDR3 is TGTGCCAGCAGCTCCGTTAGGGAGCTCTATGGCTACACCTTC.

CDR3 in DNA: TGTGCCAGCAGCTCGACAGGATACTACTATGGCTACACCTTC. This sequence encodes CASSSTGYYYGYTF. The V call is TRBV5-6, the J call TRBJ1-2, with a weak D call TRBD1 (6 bases). CDR1 is SGHDT, CDR2 YYEEEE, per germline. V shed 3 bases and J shed 3 bases, with 12 bases lying between them. The CDR3 is made up of 14 amino acids.

The rearrangement joins TRBV11-2 to TRBJ2-5, with D possibly being TRBD2 (6 bases). The better agreement between TRBJ2-7 and the DNA end casts doubt on the J call. Germline CDR1 is SGHAT and CDR2 is FQNNGV. The CDR3 is made up of 12 amino acids. CDR3 region: CASSSWGVEQYF. The CDR3 coding sequence is TGTGCCAGCAGCTCCTGGGGGGTCGAGCAGTACTTC.

This sequence joins TRBV6-5 and TRBJ2-1; D possibly corresponds to TRBD1 (6 bases). V lost 2 bases and J lost 8, with 13 bases in between. This CDR3 has 14 residues. The germline V gene has CDR1 MNHEY and CDR2 SVGAGI. CDR3 coding DNA: TGTGCCAGCAGTTACACTACAGGGATCGATGAGCAGTTCTTC. Translated, it gives CASSYTTGIDEQFF.

The chain couples TRBV10-3 to TRBJ1-5; the match to TRBD1 covers 7 bases. The ends lost 6 bases at V and 0 bases at J; junction bases unmatched: 2. The CDR3 runs 14 residues. Germline CDR1 and CDR2: ENHRY and SYGVKD. CDR3: CAIRGQFSNQPQHF. The CDR3, as DNA: TGTGCCATCAGGGGACAGTTTAGCAATCAGCCCCAGCATTTT.

The J gene is TRBJ1-6, the V gene TRBV5-6; D is unresolved. V was shortened by 3 bases and J by 11 bases, with 15 bases between the two germline ends. In germline, CDR1 is SGHDT, CDR2 YYEEEE. The CDR3 covers 14 residues. CDR3 residues: CASSSGFNPTPLHF. In nucleotides, the CDR3 is TGTGCCAGCAGCTCGGGATTTAACCCAACACCCCTCCACTTT.